This TCR beta chain derives from a study of blood T cell repertoires in COVID-19 (dated by TCRdb to 2020 to 2022). For the study in its entirety: Samples covering the acute and convalescent phases of COVID-19 were provided by collaborators in the United States, Italy and Spain. The prospective study material was composed of cDNA or gDNA derived from T cells, B-cell-depleted T cells, or PBMCs. Deeply sampled blood TCRbeta repertoires from subjects exposed to, actively infected with, or recovered from COVID-19 were included in the dataset. The repertoires were released in a freely available public database meant as a resource for research on the immune response to SARS-CoV-2. Samples were obtained from the ongoing ImmuneRACE study (first 160 participants) and from 1,200 or so subjects provided by 6 global collaborators. Sample metadata almost always included a de-identified subject ID, COVID-19 status, age in years and sex. HLA class I and class II types, where available, came from metadata supplied by the sample provider rather than from assay-based typing. Study-wide findings and limitations: Clinical and demographic metadata were provided uncurated, with the amount varying by source and participant.

In Seattle, one collaborating source enrolled patients while the infection was active and tracked those patients longitudinally over the course of disease. The collaborating institutions used their own protocols to collect whole blood in K2EDTA tubes. For TCRbeta analysis, collaborator samples were shipped as frozen whole blood, as isolated PBMCs, or as DNA extracted from either sample type. For this chain, trimming is 4 bases at the V end and 2 bases at the J end, and the number of junction bases without a gene match is 9. The germline V gene encodes CDR1 SGHRS and CDR2 YFSETQ. Inclusive of the bounding cysteine and phenylalanine, the CDR3 is 17 residues long. CDR3 DNA only is kept here, 51 bases in frame from base 1. The immunoSEQ Assay, a bias-controlled multiplex PCR, was used to amplify TCRbeta CDR3 regions from genomic DNA. As for the authors' bioinformatics: Nucleated cell counts per sample were estimated from amplification of reference gene primers within the assay. To quantify the absolute abundance of each unique TCRbeta CDR3 rearrangement, sequence reads were collapsed and filtered. For each sample, productive Simpson clonality was calculated as the square root of Simpson's diversity index over productive rearrangements. Held by TCRdb, this immuneACCESS table contains in-frame sequences only and omits some clones. Under half of the omission traces to an unresolved V gene where checked; the cause of the rest is unknown. For V, J and clone size, that table is used; D and trimming come from the DNA. The sample yields 30,000 to 40,000 clones; 84% were counted once. The leading ten clones occupy around 1.6% of the sample.

A note on this clone: Its recognized antigen is unknown. No base quality values were provided; no much bigger clone lies one nucleotide off.

This sequence uses TRBV5-1 and TRBJ1-6; 7 junctional bases match TRBD1. The sequence came from a man aged 60 to 69 with COVID-19, enrolled during active disease. Material: peripheral blood. In nucleotide form, the sequence is TGCGCCAGCAGCCCCGAACCTGGGACAGCCTATAATTCACCCCTCCACTTT. Translation gives CASSPEPGTAYNSPLHF. When the CDR3 is completed using the reference TRBV5-1 and TRBJ1-6 genes on either side, the full variable domain is KAGVTQTPRYLIKTRGQQVTLSCSPISGHRSVSWYQQTPGQGLQFLFEYFSETQRNKGNFPGRFSGRQFSNSRSEMNVSTLELGDSALYLCASSPEPGTAYNSPLHFGNGTRLTVT.